This T cell receptor (beta chain) was observed in a study of Ad26.COV2.S vaccination and SARS-CoV-2 variants. For the study at large: Into the muscle, Ad26.COV2.S was dosed once or twice, 56 days apart.

This clone showed up just once. Sample treatment: some 19 received Ad26.COV2.S at low or high dose, single or two shots; roughly 5 received placebo; per-sample allocation not given. Repertoires come from day 63 after the first vaccine or placebo injection. The assay was immunoSEQ multiplex PCR, and TCRdb's table has in-frame clones only and misses some. Among approximately 400,000 clones, 80% to 90% were seen once, and the ten largest hold 2.5% to 3.5%. The V gene lost 7 bases and the J gene lost 11 bases, with 14 bases spanning the gap. Germline CDR1 reads MDHEN; CDR2 reads SYDVKM. This CDR3 contains 11 residues.

Sequences were derived from peripheral blood, sampled in a trial of Ad26.COV2.S vaccine versus placebo. This receptor was obtained from a person aged 18 to 65 who received the Ad26.COV2.S COVID-19 vaccine or a placebo. The rearrangement links TRBV28 to TRBJ1-1, with no clear D. CDR3 sequence: CASNRETHAFF. CDR3 bases: TGTGCCAGCAATAGGGAGACCCATGCTTTCTTT.